This is a list of T cell receptor beta chains from one sample in a study of T cells in Graves' hyperthyroidism and ophthalmopathy. TCRdb reprocessed the multiplex PCR reads via MiXCR and lists one record per CDR3 protein. Seen here are roughly 650,000 distinct CDR3 sequences, 15% to 20% observed once, and the top ten hold roughly 3.3%. Sequencing was carried out using blood. Receptors originate from a woman in her forties with Graves' ophthalmopathy. Both conserved end residues are part of each CDR3. D genes are given only for firm matches. Some rows mark clone size as missing; the rest say once, few, many or name a class of expanded clone.

>TRBV20-1|-|TRBJ1-5|many
TGCAGTGCTCACCAGGGGAGTCAGCCCCAGCATTTT
CSAHQGSQPQHF
>TRBV12-3/TRBV12-4|-|TRBJ2-7|few
TGTGCCAGCAGTCTTCAGACAGGATTCGAGCAGTACTTC
CASSLQTGFEQYF
>TRBV28|TRBD2|TRBJ2-7|many
TGTGCCAGCAGCGTACGTAGCGCGGGAGATTACGAGCAGTACTTC
CASSVRSAGDYEQYF
>TRBV19|TRBD1|TRBJ1-5|few
TGTGCCAGTATTAAGACAGGGGGCACGAAGCCCCAGCATTTT
CASIKTGGTKPQHF
>TRBV2|TRBD1|TRBJ1-2|many
TGTGCCAGCAGTAGAGACAGGGTCGGCTATGGCTACACCTTC
CASSRDRVGYGYTF
>TRBV7-8|-|TRBJ2-7|many
TGTGCCAGCAGCCCCATAGCGAGGACTAATTTTGCCTACGAGCAGTACTTC
CASSPIARTNFAYEQYF
>TRBV10-3|-|TRBJ2-3|-
TGTGCCTCGGGCCTGGGGGGACCAGATACGCAGTATTTT
CASGLGGPDTQYF
>TRBV20-1|-|TRBJ1-5|many
TGCAGTGCCACCGGGACGGCGAGCAATCAGCCCCAGCATTTT
CSATGTASNQPQHF
>TRBV20-1|TRBD1|TRBJ1-2|many
TGCAGTGCTAGTTTGGGACAGGGGATCTATGGCTACACCTTC
CSASLGQGIYGYTF
>TRBV15|-|TRBJ2-7|many
TGTGCCACCAGCAGGTACTTGGGACCCAGCATTCTGTCCTACGAGCAGTACTTC
CATSRYLGPSILSYEQYF
>TRBV18|-|TRBJ2-1|few
TGTGCCAGCTCACCCGCGATGGACAGATACAATGAGCAGTTCTTC
CASSPAMDRYNEQFF
>TRBV5-5|-|TRBJ2-7|few
TGTGCCAGCAGCCATGTTCAAACGCCTTACGAGCAGTACTTC
CASSHVQTPYEQYF
>TRBV20-1|-|TRBJ1-1|few
TGCAGTGCTTTTAGGACCCAGGGAGCTTTCTTT
CSAFRTQGAFF
>TRBV30|-|TRBJ1-1|many
TGTGCCTGGGATTCAACCCAGTTGAACACTGAAGCTTTCTTT
CAWDSTQLNTEAFF
>TRBV20-1|TRBD2|TRBJ2-1|many
TGCAGTGCTAGTTCAGCGGGGACCACCTTCAATGAGCAGTTCTTC
CSASSAGTTFNEQFF
>TRBV10-3|-|TRBJ1-1|few
TGTGCCACCACAGGGTCTGACACTGAAGCTTTCTTT
CATTGSDTEAFF
>TRBV27|-|TRBJ2-7|-
TGTGCCAGCAGTTTCGGGCAGGGGCAAAGGGAGCAGTACTTC
CASSFGQGQREQYF